This TCR beta chain originates from a study of early T cells in non-severe SARS-CoV-2 infection. In the study overall: Sequencing of bulk RNA from unsorted whole blood was done, without chain pairing. Study-wide results and caveats: The study's VDJdb matching favored anti-spike CD8 responses and missed private and CD4 specificities.

This clonotype was detected many times. Its antigen is as yet unknown. cDNA molecules, individually, were tagged with unique molecular identifiers. A single record per CDR3 protein comes from TCRdb applying MiXCR to the 5' RACE reads. Of approximately 99,000 distinct CDR3 sequences listed, roughly an eighth are singletons. The CDR3 has 17 amino acids. Germline values: CDR1 MNHEY, CDR2 SMNVEV (reference sequence). V lost 2 bases to trimming and J lost 2 bases, with 18 bases between them. Sequencing was carried out using whole blood. The chain couples TRBV27 to TRBJ1-2; perhaps TRBD1 as D (6 bases). This clonotype was obtained from an adult who was a healthcare worker with PCR-confirmed SARS-CoV-2 infection or an uninfected control (not recorded which). This CDR3 is CASSLSRAGGGNYGYTF. CDR3 sequence (DNA): TGTGCCAGCAGTTTAAGCCGGGCCGGAGGGGGAAACTATGGCTACACCTTC.